The clone carrying this T cell receptor beta chain was seen more than once but under ten times. Its matching antigen is unknown. Because the library targeted alpha chains, this beta chain is an off-target read whose size means little. The entry originates in a study of spatial heterogeneity in lung cancer. Each molecule of TCR cDNA was tagged with one unique molecular identifier. MiXCR, applied by TCRdb to the 5' RACE reads, yields one record per CDR3 protein. The data hold some 16,000 distinct CDR3 sequences, with approximately 6.8% observed a single time. V dropped 7 bases and J dropped 4; count of bases not matched to a gene: 7. This CDR3 spans 14 amino acids. CDR1 is MNHEY, CDR2 SVGAGI, per germline. Time point denoted: sample taken at primary tumor resection. The donor population consisted of approximately 68 patients with untreated, early-stage non-small cell lung cancer. TCRs were sequenced from unsorted whole RNA of tumor, nontumor lung or PBMC.

Study-wide findings and caveats: Counts of expanded alpha and beta TCRs within tumors tracked the tumor nonsynonymous mutation count. The study found that ubiquitous and regional expanded TCR counts tracked ubiquitous and regional nonsynonymous mutations, respectively.

The rearrangement joins TRBV6-5 to TRBJ2-3, with 8 bases that match TRBD1. Material: lung tumor tissue, obtained at surgery. This TCR derives from a female donor with early-stage non-small cell lung cancer. CDR3 region: CASKATGVSDTQYF. The CDR3 DNA reads as TGTGCCAGCAAAGCGACAGGGGTTTCAGATACGCAGTATTTT.